This T cell receptor beta chain was sequenced in a study of OX40 agonist ivuxolimab in advanced cancers. Study-wide background: Two cutaneous melanoma patients and one hepatocellular carcinoma patient, three in all, had partial responses.

On this clone: Its antigen is currently unknown.

V was clipped by 3 bases and J by 1 base, with 12 bases between them. CDR1 MGHRA and CDR2 YSYEKL come from the germline V gene. The CDR3 sequence is 16 residues long. General study results and limits: Mean expanded clone counts were higher in CD8+ than CD4+ T cells. Circulating CD4+ and CD8+ T cells showed clonal expansion by week 6 at 0.1 to 3.0 mg/kg.

Sequencing used immunoSEQ multiplex PCR; TCRdb keeps in-frame clones, though not all of them. The repertoire includes 75,000 or so clones, 84% of them detected once, and about 25% sits in the top ten. This clonotype was obtained from an adult with an advanced solid tumor such as melanoma, head and neck, liver or kidney cancer. The J gene is TRBJ2-2, the V gene TRBV4-1; D is undetermined. Here the sequenced sample was CD4+ or CD8+ T cells sorted from blood, taken in a trial of the OX40 agonist ivuxolimab. CDR3 loop: CASSQRPSQNTGELFF. In nucleotides, the CDR3 is TGCGCCAGCAGCCAGCGACCCAGCCAGAACACCGGGGAGCTGTTTTTT.